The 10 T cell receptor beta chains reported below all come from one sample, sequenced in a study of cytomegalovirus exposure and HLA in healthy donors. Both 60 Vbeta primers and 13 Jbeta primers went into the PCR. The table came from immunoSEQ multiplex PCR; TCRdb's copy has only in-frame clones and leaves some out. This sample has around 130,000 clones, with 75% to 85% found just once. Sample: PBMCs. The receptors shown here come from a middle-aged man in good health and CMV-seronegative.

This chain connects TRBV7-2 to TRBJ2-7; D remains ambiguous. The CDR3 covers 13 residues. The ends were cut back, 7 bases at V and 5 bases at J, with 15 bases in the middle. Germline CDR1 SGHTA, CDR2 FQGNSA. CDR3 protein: CASTLLTYDEQYF. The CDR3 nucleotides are TGTGCCAGCACCCTTCTAACGTACGACGAGCAGTACTTC.

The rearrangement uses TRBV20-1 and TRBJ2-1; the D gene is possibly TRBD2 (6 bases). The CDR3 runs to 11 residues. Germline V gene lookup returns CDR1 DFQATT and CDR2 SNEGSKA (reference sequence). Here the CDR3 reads CRDNGGNEQFF. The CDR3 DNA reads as TGCAGGGACAACGGGGGCAATGAGCAGTTCTTC.

The CDR3 protein is CASRVQVNTEAFF. The CDR3 DNA reads as TGTGCCAGCAGGGTACAGGTAAACACTGAAGCTTTCTTT. The chain recombines TRBV2 with TRBJ1-1; perhaps TRBD1 as D (5 bases). Germline-derived CDR1 and CDR2 are SNHLY and FYNNEI. The length of the CDR3 is 13 residues. Deletions cut 6 bases from V and 2 bases from J, with 10 bases between.

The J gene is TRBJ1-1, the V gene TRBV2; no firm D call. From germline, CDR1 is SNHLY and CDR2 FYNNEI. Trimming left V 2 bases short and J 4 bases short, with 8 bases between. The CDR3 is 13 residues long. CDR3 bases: TGTGCCAGCAGTGAAAGGGAGACCACTGAAGCTTTCTTT. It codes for CASSERETTEAFF.

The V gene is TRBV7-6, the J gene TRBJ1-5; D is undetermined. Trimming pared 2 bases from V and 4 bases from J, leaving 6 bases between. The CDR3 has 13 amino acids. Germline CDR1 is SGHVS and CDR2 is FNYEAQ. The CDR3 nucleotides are TGTGCCAGCAGCTTATTTCTAAATCAGCCCCAGCATTTT. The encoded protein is CASSLFLNQPQHF.

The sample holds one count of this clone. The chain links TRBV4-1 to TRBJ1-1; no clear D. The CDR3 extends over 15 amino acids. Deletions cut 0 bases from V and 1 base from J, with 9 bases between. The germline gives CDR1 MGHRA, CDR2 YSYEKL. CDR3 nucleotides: TGCGCCAGCAGCCAAGATTATGGAGGGAACACTGAAGCTTTCTTT. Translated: CASSQDYGGNTEAFF.

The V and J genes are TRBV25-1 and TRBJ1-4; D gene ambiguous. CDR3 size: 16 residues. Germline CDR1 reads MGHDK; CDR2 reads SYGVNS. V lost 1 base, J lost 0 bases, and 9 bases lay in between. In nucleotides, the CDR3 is TGTGCCAGCAGTGAATCTAAGCTTGCAACTAATGAAAAACTGTTTTTT. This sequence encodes CASSESKLATNEKLFF.

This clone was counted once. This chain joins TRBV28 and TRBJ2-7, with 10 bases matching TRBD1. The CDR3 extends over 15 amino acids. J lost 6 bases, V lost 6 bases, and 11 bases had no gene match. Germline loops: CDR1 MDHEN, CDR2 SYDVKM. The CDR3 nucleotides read TGTGCCAGCAGCCGGGGACAGGGGTTTAGGGCCGAGCAGTACTTC. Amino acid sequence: CASSRGQGFRAEQYF.

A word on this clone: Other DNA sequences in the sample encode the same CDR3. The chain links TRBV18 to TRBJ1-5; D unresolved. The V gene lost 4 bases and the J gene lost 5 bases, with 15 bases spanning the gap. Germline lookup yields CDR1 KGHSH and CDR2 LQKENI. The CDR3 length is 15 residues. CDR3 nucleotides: TGTGCCAGCTCACTTTTTGAGGGCTTTGATCAGCCCCAGCATTTT. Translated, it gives CASSLFEGFDQPQHF. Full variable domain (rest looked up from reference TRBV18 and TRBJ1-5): NAGVMQNPRHLVRRRGQEARLRCSPMKGHSHVYWYRQLPEEGLKFMVYLQKENIIDESGMPKERFSAEFPKEGPSILRIQQVVRGDSAAYFCASSLFEGFDQPQHFGDGTRLSIL.

The CDR3, as DNA: TGTGCCAGCATCCAGACAGGGGTGCACACCGGGGAGCTGTTTTTT. It translates to CASIQTGVHTGELFF. The rearrangement joins TRBV7-2 to TRBJ2-2, with 8 bases aligning to TRBD1. Trimming cost V 7 bases and J 3 bases; bases outside gene matches: 7. Germline CDR1 is SGHTA and CDR2 is FQGNSA. The CDR3 is made up of 15 amino acids. The full variable domain, its missing parts supplied by reference TRBV7-2 and TRBJ2-2, is GAGVSQSPSNKVTEKGKDVELRCDPISGHTALYWYRQSLGQGLEFLIYFQGNSAPDKSGLPSDRFSAERTGGSVSTLTIQRTQQEDSAVYLCASIQTGVHTGELFFGEGSRLTVL.